This TCR beta chain comes out of a study of blood T cell repertoires in COVID-19. Across the whole study: There were acute and convalescent COVID-19 samples, and they came from the United States, Italy and Spain.

Germline V gives CDR1 LGHDT, CDR2 YNNKEL (reference sequence). Trimming took 0 bases from V and 9 from J, leaving 7 bases between them. This CDR3 has 12 amino acids. Participants came from about 24 US areas, aged about 18 to 95 years. Each recovered donor of Cohort 3 presented with two negative PCRs, clearance, or symptom resolution. The method was immunoSEQ multiplex PCR; TCRdb's version includes in-frame clones alone and lacks a portion of them. The data show about 470,000 clones, with roughly 87% seen just once and 0.7% held by the top ten. The TCR sequence derives from a woman under 30 who had recovered from COVID-19. The chain has TRBV3-1 (or the pseudogene TRBV3-2) and TRBJ2-3, with D unresolved. The sample consisted of PBMCs or T cells enriched from blood (not recorded which). CDR3 sequence reads: CASSQDNWTQYF. The CDR3 region has the DNA TGTGCCAGCAGCCAAGATAACTGGACGCAGTATTTT.